These 30 T cell receptor beta chains originate from one sample sequenced in a study of CD4+ T cells in melanoma. Method: immunoSEQ multiplex PCR; TCRdb's copy keeps in-frame clones and lacks some. The top ten clones hold 10% to 15% of a sample with about 50,000 clones, 89% of them seen once. Sequenced: peripheral blood. The receptors were gathered from a human donor with melanoma.

The chain uses TRBV6-1 and TRBJ2-7; 13 positions match TRBD2. There are 15 residues in the CDR3. Unmatched junction bases numbered 9, after V lost 8 bases and J lost 5 bases. The V gene's germline CDR1 is MNHNS and CDR2 SASEGT. In nucleotides, the CDR3 is TGTGCCAGCTCCGGACTAGCGGGGGCGTTGGACGAGCAGTACTTC. Its translation: CASSGLAGALDEQYF.

The chain carries TRBV5-1 and TRBJ2-1, with unresolved D. Per germline, CDR1 SGHRS and CDR2 YFSETQ. CDR3 length: 12 residues. Trimming shortened V by 4 bases and J by 12 bases, and 14 bases separated the two germline ends. The chain's CDR3 is CASSPTGEWQFF. The CDR3 DNA follows: TGCGCCAGCAGCCCCACGGGCGAGTGGCAGTTCTTC.

The chain joins TRBV5-1 to TRBJ2-1; D may match TRBD1 or TRBD2 (5 bases each). The CDR3 spans 12 residues. V lost 2 bases, J lost 8 bases, and 8 bases lay in between. Germline CDR1 SGHRS, CDR2 YFSETQ. The CDR3 sequence is CASSFEGHEQFF. The CDR3 DNA reads as TGCGCCAGCAGCTTTGAGGGGCATGAGCAGTTCTTC.

V is TRBV28 and J is TRBJ1-1; D might be TRBD1 (6 bases). The CDR3 runs to 15 residues. The V end was cut by 1 base, the J end by 8 bases, with 17 bases between. From germline, CDR1 is MDHEN and CDR2 SYDVKM. CDR3 DNA sequence: TGTGCCAGCAGTTTATTTGGGGTGGGGGGCTTGGAAGCTTTCTTT. As protein: CASSLFGVGGLEAFF.

This chain links TRBV30 with TRBJ2-3; D is uncertain. The CDR3 sequence is 12 residues long. The V and J ends lost 2 bases and 4 bases respectively, with 7 bases between them. CDR1 and CDR2 from the germline V gene are GTSNPN and SVGIG (reference sequence). The CDR3 here is CAWSSNPDTQYF. CDR3 sequence (DNA): TGTGCCTGGAGTAGCAATCCAGATACGCAGTATTTT.

In this sample, this clone turned up once. CDR3 in amino acids: CASSPQPTSYNEQFF. For the CDR3, the DNA is TGTGCCAGCAGCCCCCAGCCCACAAGCTACAATGAGCAGTTCTTC. V usage is TRBV9 and J usage is TRBJ2-1; D gene unclear. Germline-derived CDR1 and CDR2 are SGDLS and YYNGEE. Trimming stripped 4 bases from V and 3 bases from J, with 14 bases between. This CDR3 has 15 residues.

The chain links TRBV6-5 to TRBJ1-2, with a weak D call TRBD1 (5 bases). V was pared by 0 bases and J by 1 base, with 9 bases between. Germline V lookup: CDR1 MNHEY, CDR2 SVGAGI. The CDR3 contains 15 residues. The CDR3 is CASSYSNRHNYGYTF. DNA of the CDR3: TGTGCCAGCAGTTACTCGAACAGGCATAACTATGGCTACACCTTC.

This clone has more than one count but fewer than ten. The genes are TRBV19 and TRBJ2-2; weak D call: TRBD1 (6 bases). Trimming cost V 5 bases and J 7 bases, with 17 bases left between them. CDR3 length equals 15 residues. The germline V gene encodes CDR1 LNHDA and CDR2 SQIVND (reference sequence). The CDR3 loop is CASSPGLDRIGELFF. CDR3 in DNA: TGTGCCAGTAGTCCAGGACTGGACAGAATCGGGGAGCTGTTTTTT. Full variable domain (missing parts from reference TRBV19 and TRBJ2-2): DGGITQSPKYLFRKEGQNVTLSCEQNLNHDAMYWYRQDPGQGLRLIYYSQIVNDFQKGDIAEGYSVSREKKESFPLTVTSAQKNPTAFYLCASSPGLDRIGELFFGEGSRLTVL.

This sequence joins TRBV14 and TRBJ2-3, with D possibly being TRBD1 (6 bases). The CDR3 sequence is 14 residues long. Germline CDR1 SGHDN, CDR2 FVKESK. V shed 5 bases and J shed 6 bases, with 15 bases lying between them. The CDR3 loop is CASSLTGLSDTQYF. DNA of the CDR3: TGTGCCAGCAGCTTGACAGGTTTAAGCGATACGCAGTATTTT.

The genes are TRBV18 and TRBJ1-1; TRBD1 is a possible D gene (5 bases). Trimming took off 3 bases at V and 7 bases at J, with 9 bases between the two ends. The CDR3 contains 12 residues. Germline assignment: CDR1 KGHSH and CDR2 LQKENI. The CDR3 reads CASSPTGLEAFF. CDR3 DNA sequence: TGTGCCAGCTCACCTACAGGCCTTGAAGCTTTCTTT.

The rearrangement links TRBV5-1 to TRBJ1-6, with a weak D call TRBD1 (5 bases). Germline V gene data show CDR1 as SGHRS and CDR2 as YFSETQ. The ends were cut back, 0 bases at V and 7 bases at J, with 8 bases in the middle. The CDR3 runs to 14 residues. CDR3 protein: CASSLEGVNSPLHF. The CDR3 DNA reads as TGCGCCAGCAGCTTGGAAGGGGTGAATTCACCCCTCCACTTT.

This chain joins TRBV5-4 and TRBJ2-3; D tentatively fits TRBD1 or TRBD2 (5 bases each). Germline-derived CDR1 and CDR2 are SGHNT and YYREEE (reference sequence). The CDR3 contains 14 residues. CDR3 coding DNA: TGTGGGTACTATAGGGACGGTTACACAGATACGCAGTATTTT. Protein: CGYYRDGYTDTQYF.

The genes are TRBV10-3 and TRBJ1-1, with D possibly matching TRBD1 (5 bases). Germline values: CDR1 ENHRY, CDR2 SYGVKD. Trimming cost V 2 bases and J 0 bases, with 10 bases left between them. The CDR3 sequence is 15 residues long. The CDR3 sequence is CAISERGTMNTEAFF. CDR3 nucleotide sequence: TGTGCCATCAGTGAGAGGGGTACAATGAACACTGAAGCTTTCTTT.

The chain uses TRBV5-6 and TRBJ1-1; 8 nucleotides line up with TRBD1. Germline V lookup: CDR1 SGHDT, CDR2 YYEEEE. This CDR3 contains 14 residues. V trimming: 5 bases; J trimming: 3 bases; junction bases outside the gene matches: 6. Written as DNA, the CDR3 is TGTGCCAGCAGGGAACAGGGGGGCGACACTGAAGCTTTCTTT. Amino acids: CASREQGGDTEAFF.

This chain connects TRBV7-3 to TRBJ2-6, with 7 positions matching TRBD2. Germline assignment: CDR1 SGHTA and CDR2 FQGTGA. CDR3 length equals 17 residues. Germline trimming cut 5 bases from V and 0 bases from J; bases unmatched to any gene: 7. The CDR3 protein is CASSPGGGYSGANVLTF. The CDR3 nucleotides read TGTGCCAGCAGCCCGGGGGGAGGGTACTCTGGGGCCAACGTCCTGACTTTC.

This chain connects TRBV28 to TRBJ1-2; D is undetermined. The CDR3 has 12 residues. The ends were cut back, 8 bases at V and 8 bases at J, with 15 bases in the middle. Germline V gives CDR1 MDHEN, CDR2 SYDVKM. The CDR3 DNA reads as TGTGCCAGCGGGCCCCAAGGTCGGGGCTACACCTTC. This codes for CASGPQGRGYTF.

V gene TRBV5-6 combines with J gene TRBJ1-1; D is uncertain. Germline V gene data show CDR1 as SGHDT and CDR2 as YYEEEE. The CDR3 loop spans 12 amino acids. V was shortened by 0 bases and J by 4 bases, with 4 bases between the two germline ends. CDR3 region: CASSLGVTEAFF. CDR3 nucleotide sequence: TGTGCCAGCAGCTTGGGGGTCACTGAAGCTTTCTTT.

The V gene is TRBV5-8, the J gene TRBJ2-3; no firm D call. The germline CDR1 and CDR2 sequences are SGHTS and YDEGEE. With 0 bases removed from V and 8 bases from J, the gap between germline ends came to 4 bases. This CDR3 contains 11 residues. CDR3 bases: TGTGCCAGCAGCTTGGGGGGTACGCAGTATTTT. As protein: CASSLGGTQYF. The full variable domain, completed using reference TRBV5-8 and TRBJ2-3, is EAGVTQSPTHLIKTRGQQATLRCSPISGHTSVYWYQQALGLGLQFLLWYDEGEERNRGNFPPRFSGRQFPNYSSELNVNALELEDSALYLCASSLGGTQYFGPGTRLTVL.

CDR3 sequence: CASSPRLAGGTEQFF. DNA of the CDR3: TGTGCCAGTAGCCCTAGACTAGCGGGGGGTACCGAGCAGTTCTTC. V is TRBV19 and J is TRBJ2-1; 13 bases align to TRBD2. Looked up from germline, CDR1 is LNHDA and CDR2 is SQIVND (reference sequence). After removal of 6 bases from V and 10 bases from J, the junction contained 9 bases not matched to a gene. This CDR3 is built from 15 residues.

The V and J genes are TRBV5-1 and TRBJ1-2; unclear D gene. Germline CDR1 is SGHRS and CDR2 is YFSETQ. This CDR3 contains 12 residues. V dropped 2 bases and J dropped 7 bases, with 9 bases sitting between them. The CDR3 DNA reads TGCGCCAGCAGCTTTTCGGGCGGTGGCTACACCTTC. This translates into CASSFSGGGYTF. The full variable domain, with the rest looked up from reference TRBV5-1 and TRBJ1-2, is KAGVTQTPRYLIKTRGQQVTLSCSPISGHRSVSWYQQTPGQGLQFLFEYFSETQRNKGNFPGRFSGRQFSNSRSEMNVSTLELGDSALYLCASSFSGGGYTFGSGTRLTVV.

This chain joins TRBV6-5 and TRBJ1-3; D gene ambiguous. CDR1 is MNHEY and CDR2 is SVGAGI in the germline V gene. The germline V and J ends were trimmed by 0 bases and 4 bases, with 4 bases remaining between them. There are 13 residues in the CDR3. The CDR3 DNA follows: TGTGCCAGCAGTTACTCGATGGGAAACACCATATATTTT. Its translation is CASSYSMGNTIYF.

The chain joins TRBV6-1 to TRBJ1-2; 7 positions agree with TRBD1. Trimming removed 3 bases from V and 4 bases from J; junction bases left unmatched: 8. The CDR3 is 15 residues long. Germline CDR1 is MNHNS and CDR2 is SASEGT. This CDR3 is CASSEIQGFFYGYTF. The CDR3 DNA sequence: TGTGCCAGCAGTGAGATACAGGGGTTCTTCTATGGCTACACCTTC.

In nucleotides, the CDR3 is TGTGCCAGCAGTCTTGGGGACGAGCAGTACTTC. Protein: CASSLGDEQYF. The rearrangement links TRBV5-4 to TRBJ2-7; D unresolved. The CDR3 covers 11 residues. Between the trimmed V and J ends, which lost 5 bases and 5 bases, there was a span of 8 bases. Per germline, CDR1 SGHNT and CDR2 YYREEE (reference sequence).

The chain couples TRBV15 to TRBJ2-7; D remains unclear. The V end was cut by 5 bases, the J end by 3 bases, with 11 bases between. The CDR3 spans 13 residues. The germline V gene encodes CDR1 LNHNV and CDR2 YYDKDF (reference sequence). DNA for the CDR3: TGTGCCACCAGCGGAAGTACAGACTACGAGCAGTACTTC. Translated: CATSGSTDYEQYF.

This clone was found once. The rearrangement uses TRBV9 and TRBJ2-5; 10 positions match TRBD1. V lost 3 bases and J lost 4; bases outside the gene matches: 12. The CDR3 has 17 amino acids. CDR1 and CDR2 (germline): SGDLS, YYNGEE. The chain's CDR3 is CASSGDRGSGVGETQYF. The CDR3 bases are TGTGCCAGCAGCGGGGACAGGGGTTCTGGGGTAGGAGAGACCCAGTACTTC.

The rearrangement joins TRBV6-5 to TRBJ1-1; 8 bases fit TRBD1. This CDR3 has 12 amino acids. The V and J ends lost 5 bases and 4 bases, in that order; junction bases with no gene match: 0. In germline, CDR1 is MNHEY, CDR2 SVGAGI. The CDR3 region is CASSGQGTEAFF. CDR3 nucleotide sequence: TGTGCCAGCAGTGGACAGGGCACTGAAGCTTTCTTT.

V gene TRBV4-2 combines with J gene TRBJ1-2, with D perhaps TRBD1 (5 bases). V dropped 1 base and J dropped 4 bases, with 13 bases sitting between them. The CDR3 totals 15 residues. Germline V lookup: CDR1 LGHNA, CDR2 YNFKEQ. The CDR3 DNA is TGTGCCAGCAGCCAAGCCGGGACTCTAGGCTATGGCTACACCTTC. It encodes CASSQAGTLGYGYTF.

The genes are TRBV19 and TRBJ1-1; D gene uncertain. V was clipped by 3 bases and J by 0 bases, with 5 bases between them. The germline gives CDR1 LNHDA, CDR2 SQIVND (reference sequence). This CDR3 contains 13 residues. The CDR3 DNA follows: TGTGCCAGTAGTATGGCGTTGAACACTGAAGCTTTCTTT. This encodes CASSMALNTEAFF. The whole variable domain, remainder taken from reference TRBV19 and TRBJ1-1, is DGGITQSPKYLFRKEGQNVTLSCEQNLNHDAMYWYRQDPGQGLRLIYYSQIVNDFQKGDIAEGYSVSREKKESFPLTVTSAQKNPTAFYLCASSMALNTEAFFGQGTRLTVV.

V gene TRBV7-2 combines with J gene TRBJ2-1; 9 nucleotides line up with TRBD2. The V gene end was trimmed by 3 bases and the J gene end by 2 bases; junction bases not matched to a gene: 2. Germline V gives CDR1 SGHTA, CDR2 FQGNSA. This CDR3 region has 15 residues. The CDR3 loop reads CASSLGGGAYNEQFF. CDR3 DNA: TGTGCCAGCAGCTTGGGCGGGGGGGCCTACAATGAGCAGTTCTTC.

The chain joins TRBV7-3 to TRBJ2-7; 7 bases are a match to TRBD2. The germline CDR1 and CDR2 sequences are SGHTA and FQGTGA. This CDR3 spans 14 amino acids. V trimming: 4 bases; J trimming: 6 bases; junction bases outside the gene matches: 9. The CDR3 DNA is TGTGCCAGCAGCTCTCGGGGAGGACTAGGCGAGCAGTACTTC. It is translated as CASSSRGGLGEQYF.